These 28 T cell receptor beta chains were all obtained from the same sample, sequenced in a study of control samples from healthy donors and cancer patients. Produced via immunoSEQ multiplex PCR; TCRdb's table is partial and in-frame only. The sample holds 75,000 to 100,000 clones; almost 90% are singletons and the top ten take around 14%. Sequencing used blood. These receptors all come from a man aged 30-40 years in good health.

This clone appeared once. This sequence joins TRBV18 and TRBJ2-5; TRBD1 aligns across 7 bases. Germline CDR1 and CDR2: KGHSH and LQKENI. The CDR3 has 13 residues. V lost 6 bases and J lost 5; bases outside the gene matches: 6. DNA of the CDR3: TGTGCCAGCTCCACAGGGGTGGAGGAGACCCAGTACTTC. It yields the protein CASSTGVEETQYF. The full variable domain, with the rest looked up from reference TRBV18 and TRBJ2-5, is NAGVMQNPRHLVRRRGQEARLRCSPMKGHSHVYWYRQLPEEGLKFMVYLQKENIIDESGMPKERFSAEFPKEGPSILRIQQVVRGDSAAYFCASSTGVEETQYFGPGTRLLVL.

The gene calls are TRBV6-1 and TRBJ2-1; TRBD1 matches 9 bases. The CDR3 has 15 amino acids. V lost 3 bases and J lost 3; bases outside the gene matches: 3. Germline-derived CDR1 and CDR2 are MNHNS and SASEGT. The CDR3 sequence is CASSDPGQGYNEQFF. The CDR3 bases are TGTGCCAGCAGTGATCCGGGACAGGGCTACAATGAGCAGTTCTTC.

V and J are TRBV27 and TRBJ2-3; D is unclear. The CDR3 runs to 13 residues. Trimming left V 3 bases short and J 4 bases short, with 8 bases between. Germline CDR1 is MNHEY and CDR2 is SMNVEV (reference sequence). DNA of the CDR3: TGTGCCAGCAGTTTCCGGGTTTCAGATACGCAGTATTTT. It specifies CASSFRVSDTQYF.

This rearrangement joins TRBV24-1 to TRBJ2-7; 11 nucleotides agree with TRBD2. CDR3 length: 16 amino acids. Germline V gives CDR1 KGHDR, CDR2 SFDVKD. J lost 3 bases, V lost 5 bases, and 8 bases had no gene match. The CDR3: CATSASSGLAGYEQYF. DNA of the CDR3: TGTGCCACCAGTGCCAGCTCTGGACTAGCGGGCTACGAGCAGTACTTC.

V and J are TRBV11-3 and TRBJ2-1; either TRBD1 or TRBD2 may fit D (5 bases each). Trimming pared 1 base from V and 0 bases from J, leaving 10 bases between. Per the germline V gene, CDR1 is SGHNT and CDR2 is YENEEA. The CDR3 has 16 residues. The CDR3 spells CASSLGGYTSYNEQFF. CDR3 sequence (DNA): TGTGCCAGCAGCTTAGGGGGGTATACCTCCTACAATGAGCAGTTCTTC.

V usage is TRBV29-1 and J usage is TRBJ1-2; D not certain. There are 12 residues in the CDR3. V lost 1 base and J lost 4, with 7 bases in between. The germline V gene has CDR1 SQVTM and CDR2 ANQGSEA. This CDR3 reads CSVEGSGYGYTF. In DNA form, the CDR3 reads TGCAGCGTTGAAGGAAGTGGCTATGGCTACACCTTC.

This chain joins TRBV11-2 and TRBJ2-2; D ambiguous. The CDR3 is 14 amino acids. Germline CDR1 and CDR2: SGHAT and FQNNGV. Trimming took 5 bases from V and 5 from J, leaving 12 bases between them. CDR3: CASSPLTVTGELFF. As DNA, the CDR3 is TGTGCCAGCAGCCCGCTAACAGTTACCGGGGAGCTGTTTTTT.

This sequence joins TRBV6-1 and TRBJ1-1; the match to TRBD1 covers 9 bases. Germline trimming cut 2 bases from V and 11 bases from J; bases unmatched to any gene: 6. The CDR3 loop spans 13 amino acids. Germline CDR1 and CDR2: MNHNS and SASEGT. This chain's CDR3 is CASSERDRVLAFF. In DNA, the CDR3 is TGTGCCAGCAGTGAACGGGACAGGGTCTTGGCTTTCTTT.

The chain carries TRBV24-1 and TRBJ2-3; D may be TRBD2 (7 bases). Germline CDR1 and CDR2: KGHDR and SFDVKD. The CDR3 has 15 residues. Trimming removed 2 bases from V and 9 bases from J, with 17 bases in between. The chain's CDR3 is CATSDSGLEGGTQYF. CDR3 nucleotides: TGTGCCACCAGTGATTCTGGTTTGGAGGGGGGGACGCAGTATTTT.

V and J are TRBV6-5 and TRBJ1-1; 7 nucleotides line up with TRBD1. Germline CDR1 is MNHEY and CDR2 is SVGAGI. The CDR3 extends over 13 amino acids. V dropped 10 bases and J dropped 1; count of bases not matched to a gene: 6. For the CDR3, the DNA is TGTGCCACGACAGGGACGGGGAACACTGAAGCTTTCTTT. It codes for CATTGTGNTEAFF.

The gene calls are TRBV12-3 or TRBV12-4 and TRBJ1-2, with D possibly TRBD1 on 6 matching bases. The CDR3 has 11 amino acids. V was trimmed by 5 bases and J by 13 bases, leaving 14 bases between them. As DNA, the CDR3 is TGTGCCAGCAGTCGACGACAGGCAGGCACCTTC. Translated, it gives CASSRRQAGTF.

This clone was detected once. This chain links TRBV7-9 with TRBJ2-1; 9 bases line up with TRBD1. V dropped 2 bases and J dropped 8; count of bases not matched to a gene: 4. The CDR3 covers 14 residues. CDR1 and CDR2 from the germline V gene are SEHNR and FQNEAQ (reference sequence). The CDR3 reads CASSLWDRAHEQFF. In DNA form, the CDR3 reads TGTGCCAGCAGCTTATGGGACAGGGCCCATGAGCAGTTCTTC.

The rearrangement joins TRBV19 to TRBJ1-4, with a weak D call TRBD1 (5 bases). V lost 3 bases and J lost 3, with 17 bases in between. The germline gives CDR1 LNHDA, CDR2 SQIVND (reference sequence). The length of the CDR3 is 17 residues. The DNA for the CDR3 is TGTGCCAGTAGTATGAGGGCAGGGAGTCGCGCTAATGAAAAACTGTTTTTT. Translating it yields CASSMRAGSRANEKLFF.

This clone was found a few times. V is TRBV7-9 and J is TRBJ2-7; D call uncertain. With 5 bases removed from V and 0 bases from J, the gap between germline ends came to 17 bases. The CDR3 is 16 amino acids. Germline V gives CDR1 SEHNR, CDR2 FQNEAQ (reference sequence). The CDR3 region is CASSPGTGRFSYEQYF. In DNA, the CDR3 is TGTGCCAGCAGCCCCGGAACCGGAAGGTTCTCCTACGAGCAGTACTTC.

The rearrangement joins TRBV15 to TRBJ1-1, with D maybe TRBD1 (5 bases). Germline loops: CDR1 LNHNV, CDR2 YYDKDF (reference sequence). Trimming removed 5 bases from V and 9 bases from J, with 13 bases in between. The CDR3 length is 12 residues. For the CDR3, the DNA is TGTGCCACCAGCCCATGGGAGGGGCAAGCTTTCTTT. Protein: CATSPWEGQAFF.

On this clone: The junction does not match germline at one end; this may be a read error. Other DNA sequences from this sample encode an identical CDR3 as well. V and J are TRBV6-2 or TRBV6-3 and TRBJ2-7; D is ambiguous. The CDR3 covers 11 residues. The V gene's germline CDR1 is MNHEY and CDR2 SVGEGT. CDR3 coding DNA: TGTGCCACCAGTTCGGCCTACGAGCAGTACTTC. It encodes CATSSAYEQYF.

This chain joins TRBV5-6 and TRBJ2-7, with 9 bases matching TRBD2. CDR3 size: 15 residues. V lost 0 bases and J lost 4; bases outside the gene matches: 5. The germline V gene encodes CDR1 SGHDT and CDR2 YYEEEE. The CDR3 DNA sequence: TGTGCCAGCAGCTTGGAGACTAGCGGTATGTACGAGCAGTACTTC. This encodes CASSLETSGMYEQYF.

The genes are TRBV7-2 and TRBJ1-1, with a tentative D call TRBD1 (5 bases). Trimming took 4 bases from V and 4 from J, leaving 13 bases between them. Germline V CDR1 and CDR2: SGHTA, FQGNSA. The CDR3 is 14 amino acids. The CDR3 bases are TGTGCCAGCAGCTCACAACAGGCAAGCACTGAAGCTTTCTTT. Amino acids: CASSSQQASTEAFF.

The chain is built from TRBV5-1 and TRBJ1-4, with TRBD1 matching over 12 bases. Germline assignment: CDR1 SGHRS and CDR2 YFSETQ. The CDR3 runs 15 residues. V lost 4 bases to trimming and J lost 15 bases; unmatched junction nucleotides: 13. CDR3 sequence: CASSPGTGGMAPVFF. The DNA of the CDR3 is TGCGCCAGCAGCCCCGGGACAGGGGGCATGGCGCCCGTGTTTTTT.

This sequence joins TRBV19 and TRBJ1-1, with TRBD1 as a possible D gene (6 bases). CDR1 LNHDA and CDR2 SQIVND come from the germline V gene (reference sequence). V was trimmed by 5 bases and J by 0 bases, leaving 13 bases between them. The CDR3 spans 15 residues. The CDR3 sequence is CASSVPRGLNTEAFF. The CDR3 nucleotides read TGTGCCAGTAGTGTCCCCAGGGGCCTGAACACTGAAGCTTTCTTT.

This CDR3 reads CATSGSGQGNTDTQYF. CDR3 DNA: TGTGCCACCAGTGGTTCGGGACAGGGAAACACAGATACGCAGTATTTT. J is TRBJ2-3 and V is TRBV24-1; 9 bases map to TRBD1. Germline V gene data show CDR1 as KGHDR and CDR2 as SFDVKD. V was clipped by 5 bases and J by 2 bases; unmatched bases: 7. This CDR3 is 16 amino acids long.

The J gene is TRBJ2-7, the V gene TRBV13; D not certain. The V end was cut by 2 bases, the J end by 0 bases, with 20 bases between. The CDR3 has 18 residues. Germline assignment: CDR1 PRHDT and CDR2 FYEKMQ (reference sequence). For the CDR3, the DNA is TGTGCCAGCAGCTTAATTCTGAGTGGAGACCCGAGCTCCTACGAGCAGTACTTC. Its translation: CASSLILSGDPSSYEQYF.

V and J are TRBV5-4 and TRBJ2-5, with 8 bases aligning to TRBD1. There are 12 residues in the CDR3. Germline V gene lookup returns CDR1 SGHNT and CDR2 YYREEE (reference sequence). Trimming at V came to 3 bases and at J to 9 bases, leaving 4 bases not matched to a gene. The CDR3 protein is CASSSTGAAQYF. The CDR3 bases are TGTGCCAGCAGCTCGACAGGGGCGGCCCAGTACTTC.

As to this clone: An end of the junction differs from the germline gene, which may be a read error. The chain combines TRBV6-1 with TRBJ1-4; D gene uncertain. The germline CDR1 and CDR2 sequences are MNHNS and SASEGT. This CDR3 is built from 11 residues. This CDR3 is CASNENEKLFF. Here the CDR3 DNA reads TGTGCCAGCAATGAAAATGAAAAACTGTTTTTT.

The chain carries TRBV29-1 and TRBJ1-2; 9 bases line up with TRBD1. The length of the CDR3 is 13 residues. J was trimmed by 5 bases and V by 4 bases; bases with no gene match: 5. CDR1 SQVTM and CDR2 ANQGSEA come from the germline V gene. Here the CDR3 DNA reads TGCAGCGTTGGTAGACAGGGGGGGTATGGCTACACCTTC. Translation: CSVGRQGGYGYTF.

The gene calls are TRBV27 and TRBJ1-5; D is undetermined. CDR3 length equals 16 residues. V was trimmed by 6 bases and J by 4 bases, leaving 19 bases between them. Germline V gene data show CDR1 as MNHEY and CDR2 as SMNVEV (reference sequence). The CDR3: CASRGIGERRNQPQHF. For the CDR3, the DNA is TGTGCCAGCAGAGGAATAGGAGAACGCCGTAATCAGCCCCAGCATTTT.

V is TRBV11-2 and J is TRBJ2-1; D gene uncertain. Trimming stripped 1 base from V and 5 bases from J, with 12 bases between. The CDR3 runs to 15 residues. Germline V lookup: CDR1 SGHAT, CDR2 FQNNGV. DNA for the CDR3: TGTGCCAGCAGCTTAGGTGTAGGGTCGAACAATGAGCAGTTCTTC. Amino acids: CASSLGVGSNNEQFF. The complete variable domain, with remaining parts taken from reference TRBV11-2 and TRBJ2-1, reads EAGVAQSPRYKIIEKRQSVAFWCNPISGHATLYWYQQILGQGPKLLIQFQNNGVVDDSQLPKDRFSAERLKGVDSTLKIQPAKLEDSAVYLCASSLGVGSNNEQFFGPGTRLTVL.

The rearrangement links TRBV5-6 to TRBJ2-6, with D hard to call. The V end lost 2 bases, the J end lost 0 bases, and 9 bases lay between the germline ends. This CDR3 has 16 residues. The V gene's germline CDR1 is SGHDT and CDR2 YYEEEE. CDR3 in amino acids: CASSFDSYSGANVLTF. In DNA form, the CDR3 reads TGTGCCAGCAGCTTCGACTCTTACTCTGGGGCCAACGTCCTGACTTTC.